There are many counts of the clone carrying this T cell receptor (beta chain). Its target is unknown. For a library built for alpha chains, this beta chain is a stray read; little rests on its size. Every cDNA TCR molecule received its own unique molecular identifier. MiXCR, run by TCRdb on the 5' RACE reads, gives a single entry per CDR3 protein. The table shows around 4,000 distinct CDR3 sequences, with under 6% occurring only once. Described time point: sample taken at primary tumor resection. Whole RNA was taken from tumor, nontumor lung or frozen PBMC; it was then sequenced unsorted. The data belong to a study of spatial heterogeneity in lung cancer. Overall study context: Fewer alpha-chain than beta-chain sequences were consistently detected. Findings of the study overall: Expanded alpha and beta TCR counts within tumors tracked tumor mutation counts.

This TCR was sampled from a female donor with early-stage non-small cell lung cancer. The specimen comprised lung tumor tissue, sampled at surgery.

The CDR3 DNA is TGTGCCAGCAGCCCGGGACTTGGGACAGGCTTTAATCAGCCCCAGCATTTT. Protein sequence: CASSPGLGTGFNQPQHF. The V call is TRBV7-2, the J call TRBJ1-5, with TRBD1 identical over 8 bases. The CDR3 spans 17 residues. Looked up from germline, CDR1 is SGHTA and CDR2 is FQGNSA. J gave up 4 bases and V 5 bases, and 13 bases lay outside the gene matches.